A selection of T cell receptor beta chains follows, all from one sample in a study of CD8 T cells in Susac syndrome. TCRdb itself ran the immunoSEQ multiplex PCR reads through MiXCR, one entry per CDR3 protein. Found here are under 150,000 distinct CDR3 sequences, around 93% of them singletons; the top ten hold 0.14%. The sequencing input was CD4+ T cells from PBMCs. The receptors shown here come from a human donor with Susac syndrome. Both conserved end residues are part of each CDR3. Each record gives: J gene, V gene, D gene, clone size, CDR3 protein, CDR3 DNA. A D gene is named only where the DNA matches it firmly. Size is omitted from some rows. Given values are once, few, many or a class for expanded clones.

TRBJ1-1	TRBV19	NA	NA	CASQARDRTTEAFF	TGTGCCAGTCAAGCCCGGGACCGGACAACTGAAGCTTTCTTT
TRBJ1-2	TRBV18	NA	NA	CASSNQRGEGYTF	TGTGCCAGCTCGAACCAGAGGGGCGAGGGCTACACCTTC
TRBJ1-5	TRBV9	NA	NA	CASRGRSNQPQHF	TGTGCCAGCAGAGGACGGAGCAATCAGCCCCAGCATTTT
TRBJ2-1	TRBV28	TRBD2	once	CASSGYLAGAYNEQFF	TGTGCCAGCAGTGGATATCTAGCGGGAGCCTACAATGAGCAGTTCTTC
TRBJ1-1	TRBV29-1	TRBD1	NA	CSSRTGNTEAFF	TGCAGCTCGAGGACAGGGAACACTGAAGCTTTCTTT
TRBJ2-3	TRBV9	NA	NA	CASSVAIASTDTQYF	TGTGCCAGCAGCGTAGCTATTGCCAGCACAGATACGCAGTATTTT
TRBJ2-7	TRBV20-1	NA	NA	CSARPGEGRYEQYF	TGCAGTGCTAGACCTGGGGAAGGGCGCTACGAGCAGTACTTC
TRBJ1-6	TRBV3-1	NA	NA	CASSQDQTSYSPLHF	TGTGCCAGCAGCCAAGACCAGACCTCGTATTCACCCCTCCACTTT
TRBJ2-1	TRBV5-1	NA	NA	CASSLRQDGEQFF	TGCGCCAGCAGCTTAAGACAGGACGGTGAGCAGTTCTTC
TRBJ1-4	TRBV3-1	NA	NA	CASSQERVGNEKLFF	TGTGCCAGCAGCCAAGAACGAGTCGGCAATGAAAAACTGTTTTTT
TRBJ2-5	TRBV9	NA	NA	CASSQTDGQETQYF	TGTGCCAGCAGCCAGACGGACGGACAAGAGACCCAGTACTTC
TRBJ1-4	TRBV20-1	NA	once	CSASQQVRAKLFF	TGCAGTGCTAGTCAGCAGGTCCGGGCAAAACTGTTTTTT
TRBJ1-1	TRBV20-1	NA	NA	CSALRGADTEAFF	TGCAGTGCTCTAAGAGGGGCGGACACTGAAGCTTTCTTT
TRBJ2-7	TRBV29-1	TRBD2	once	CSVKGLAGDYEQYF	TGCAGCGTCAAGGGACTAGCGGGGGACTACGAGCAGTACTTC
TRBJ2-2	TRBV4-3	NA	NA	CASSQVANANTGELFF	TGCGCCAGCAGCCAAGTTGCGAACGCGAACACCGGGGAGCTGTTTTTT
TRBJ2-6	TRBV12-3/TRBV12-4	NA	few	CASSYGRANVLTF	TGTGCCAGCAGCTACGGCAGGGCCAACGTCCTGACTTTC
TRBJ1-5	TRBV4-2	TRBD1	NA	CASSQSSDRGGFGNQPQHF	TGTGCCAGCAGCCAATCCTCCGACAGGGGAGGATTCGGCAATCAGCCCCAGCATTTT
TRBJ2-1	TRBV4-1	TRBD2	once	CASSRTIAGGLSDEQFF	TGCGCCAGCAGCCGCACTATAGCGGGAGGGCTTTCGGATGAGCAGTTCTTC
TRBJ1-1	TRBV29-1	NA	NA	CSVSLSGGTEAFF	TGCAGCGTAAGCTTAAGTGGGGGGACTGAAGCTTTCTTT
TRBJ2-1	TRBV15	TRBD2	once	CATSRDGSGGAEEQFF	TGTGCCACCAGCAGAGATGGCAGCGGGGGGGCGGAGGAGCAGTTCTTC
TRBJ2-7	TRBV2	NA	NA	CASKPDSALDEQYF	TGTGCCAGCAAGCCGGACAGCGCCCTAGACGAGCAGTACTTC
TRBJ1-5	TRBV20-1	NA	NA	CSARNANQPQHF	TGCAGTGCTAGGAATGCGAATCAGCCCCAGCATTTT
TRBJ2-2	TRBV30	NA	NA	CAWRLGYTGELFF	TGTGCCTGGAGGTTAGGGTACACCGGGGAGCTGTTTTTT
TRBJ2-7	TRBV21-1	NA	NA	CASSIHQGGLYEQYF	TGTGCCAGCAGCATTCACCAGGGGGGACTCTACGAGCAGTACTTC
TRBJ1-2	TRBV30	NA	NA	CAWEKRGYTF	TGTGCCTGGGAAAAGCGGGGCTACACCTTC
TRBJ1-1	TRBV5-1	TRBD1	NA	CASTIDGQGNTEAFF	TGCGCCAGCACCATTGATGGACAGGGGAACACTGAAGCTTTCTTT
TRBJ1-6	TRBV2	NA	NA	CASRAGLSHSPLHF	TGTGCCAGCAGGGCAGGACTCAGCCATTCACCCCTCCACTTT
TRBJ2-7	TRBV18	TRBD2	NA	CASSVAGSYEQYF	TGTGCCAGCTCGGTAGCGGGCTCCTACGAGCAGTACTTC
TRBJ2-7	TRBV27	NA	NA	CASSERGAGPSYEQYF	TGTGCCAGCAGCGAAAGGGGCGCGGGACCCTCCTACGAGCAGTACTTC
TRBJ2-7	TRBV9	TRBD1	NA	CASSPWDRGYEQYF	TGTGCCAGCAGCCCATGGGACAGGGGGTACGAGCAGTACTTC
TRBJ2-7	TRBV7-2	NA	NA	CASSPQGGGTYEQYF	TGTGCCAGCAGCCCTCAGGGGGGCGGGACCTACGAGCAGTACTTC
TRBJ2-1	TRBV5-1	NA	NA	CASSLTQYNEQFF	TGCGCCAGCAGCCTGACCCAGTACAATGAGCAGTTCTTC
TRBJ1-1	TRBV5-1	TRBD1	NA	CASSPWDRNTEAFF	TGCGCCAGCAGCCCCTGGGACAGGAACACTGAAGCTTTCTTT
TRBJ2-5	TRBV5-1	TRBD2	NA	CASSFNRAGGQETQYF	TGCGCCAGCAGCTTCAACCGAGCGGGGGGCCAAGAGACCCAGTACTTC
TRBJ2-7	TRBV20-1	TRBD1	NA	CSARAGTGASYEQYF	TGCAGTGCTAGGGCCGGGACAGGGGCCTCCTACGAGCAGTACTTC
TRBJ2-1	TRBV5-4	NA	NA	CASSSGGIEQFF	TGTGCCAGCAGCTCAGGGGGGATCGAGCAGTTCTTC
TRBJ2-5	TRBV7-7	TRBD2	NA	CASSLLAGTQETQYF	TGTGCTAGCAGCTTACTAGCGGGGACCCAAGAGACCCAGTACTTC
TRBJ2-4	TRBV3-1	NA	once	CASSQSLGGVPIIQYF	TGTGCCAGCAGCCAATCGCTCGGGGGCGTTCCAATCATTCAGTACTTC
TRBJ1-2	TRBV12-3/TRBV12-4	TRBD1	NA	CASRKAGDRVDYGYTF	TGTGCCAGCAGAAAGGCGGGGGACAGGGTCGACTATGGCTACACCTTC
TRBJ2-6	TRBV27	NA	NA	CASKLSGANVLTF	TGTGCCAGCAAACTCTCTGGGGCCAACGTCCTGACTTTC
TRBJ2-3	TRBV7-2	NA	NA	CAESRGLMYF	TGTGCCGAGTCCCGCGGCCTCATGTATTTT
TRBJ2-2	TRBV30	NA	NA	CAWGLWNTGELFF	TGTGCCTGGGGCCTTTGGAACACCGGGGAGCTGTTTTTT
TRBJ2-6	TRBV5-1	NA	NA	CASNEMISGANVLTF	TGCGCCAGCAATGAGATGATATCTGGGGCCAACGTCCTGACTTTC
TRBJ2-1	TRBV19	NA	NA	CASSAQDNEQFF	TGTGCCAGTAGTGCCCAGGACAATGAGCAGTTCTTC
TRBJ1-2	TRBV15	NA	NA	CATSRETGIGGYTF	TGTGCCACCAGCAGAGAAACGGGGATAGGTGGCTACACCTTC
TRBJ1-2	TRBV7-9	NA	NA	CASSRFGTVPNYGYTF	TGTGCCAGCAGCCGATTCGGGACGGTCCCCAACTATGGCTACACCTTC
TRBJ2-5	TRBV20-1	NA	NA	CSAREGRQTQYF	TGCAGTGCTAGGGAGGGACGGCAGACCCAGTACTTC
TRBJ2-7	TRBV20-1	TRBD2	NA	CSAGGKAYEQYF	TGCAGTGCGGGGGGGAAAGCCTACGAGCAGTACTTC
TRBJ2-5	TRBV12-3/TRBV12-4	TRBD1	NA	CASSFRQGGRETQYF	TGTGCCAGCAGTTTCCGACAGGGGGGACGGGAGACCCAGTACTTC
TRBJ1-1	TRBV18	NA	NA	CASSPRNEAFF	TGTGCCAGCTCACCAAGGAATGAAGCTTTCTTT
TRBJ1-6	TRBV30	NA	NA	CAWSASQGPLHF	TGTGCCTGGAGTGCCAGCCAGGGTCCCCTCCACTTT
TRBJ1-1	TRBV9	NA	NA	CASNKGPGNTEAFF	TGTGCCAGCAATAAGGGACCAGGGAACACTGAAGCTTTCTTT
TRBJ2-7	TRBV30	NA	NA	CAWSVGPSYEQYF	TGTGCCTGGAGTGTCGGACCCTCCTACGAGCAGTACTTC
TRBJ1-2	TRBV30	NA	NA	CARTKGSNYGYTF	TGTGCCAGGACCAAGGGATCTAACTATGGCTACACCTTC
TRBJ2-3	TRBV4-1	TRBD2	NA	CASSEGSGALQDTQYF	TGCGCCAGCAGCGAAGGGAGCGGGGCCTTACAGGATACGCAGTATTTT
TRBJ2-5	TRBV3-1	NA	few	CASSQVGVQETQYF	TGTGCCAGCAGCCAAGTGGGGGTACAAGAGACCCAGTACTTC
TRBJ1-2	TRBV20-1	NA	NA	CSAFPGGGYTF	TGCAGTGCCTTCCCCGGTGGCGGCTACACCTTC